Following are 13 T cell receptor beta chains from one sample sequenced in a study of T cells after yellow fever vaccination. TCRdb used MiXCR to reprocess the 5' RACE reads, holding one entry per CDR3 protein. The sample holds approximately 300,000 distinct CDR3 sequences, over 8.5% seen once. Sequences were derived from CD4+ T cells sorted from PBMCs, sampled 45 days after the yellow fever booster vaccination. All receptors derive from a man aged 18 to 30 who received the YFV17D yellow fever vaccine.

This rearrangement joins TRBV20-1 to TRBJ2-5; 7 bases map to TRBD2. This CDR3 comprises 15 residues. Germline trimming cut 3 bases from V and 4 bases from J; bases unmatched to any gene: 11. CDR1 and CDR2 from the germline V gene are DFQATT and SNEGSKA (reference sequence). In DNA, the CDR3 is TGCAGTGCTAGTGGGACCGGACTAGTAGTAGAGACCCAGTACTTC. Protein product: CSASGTGLVVETQYF.

The CDR3 coding sequence is TGTGCCAGCAGCCAGGACAGTGGGGGGTCTGGCTACACCTTC. This gives the protein CASSQDSGGSGYTF. This sequence joins TRBV3-1 and TRBJ1-2; D is perhaps TRBD1 (6 bases). V gave up 3 bases and J gave up 7 bases, with 15 bases separating them. CDR3 length equals 14 residues. From germline, CDR1 is LGHDT and CDR2 YNNKEL (reference sequence).

In its sample, this clonotype was seen once. One base away lies a much larger clone, so this may be a sequencing read error. The chain carries TRBV4-2 and TRBJ2-3; D perhaps matches TRBD2 (6 bases). The CDR3 covers 16 residues. Germline lookup yields CDR1 LGHNA and CDR2 YNFKEQ. V was cut by 3 bases and J by 4 bases, with 17 bases left in between. CDR3 nucleotide sequence: TGTGCCAGCAGCCAGAAGACTAGGCCATTGGCAGATACGCAGTATTTT. Its protein product is CASSQKTRPLADTQYF.

This clonotype occurred a few times. V usage is TRBV7-2 and J usage is TRBJ2-5; TRBD2 is a possible D gene (5 bases). CDR1 and CDR2 from the germline V gene are SGHTA and FQGNSA. The V and J ends lost 2 bases and 1 base respectively, with 17 bases between them. The CDR3 totals 17 residues. In nucleotides, the CDR3 is TGTGCCAGCAGCTTAAGCGCACCAGCGGCGATCCAAGAGACCCAGTACTTC. Translation: CASSLSAPAAIQETQYF.

This clonotype was detected ten times or more. The rearrangement uses TRBV7-2 and TRBJ2-3; possibly TRBD1 for D (5 bases). The CDR3 extends over 16 amino acids. V was trimmed by 0 bases and J by 2 bases, leaving 12 bases between them. Germline V CDR1 and CDR2: SGHTA, FQGNSA. The CDR3 DNA sequence: TGTGCCAGCAGCTTAGCCCGAGACAGATACACAGATACGCAGTATTTT. This translates into CASSLARDRYTDTQYF.

This sequence joins TRBV27 and TRBJ2-5; D tentatively fits TRBD1 or TRBD2 (5 bases each). V was clipped by 2 bases and J by 4 bases, with 14 bases between them. The germline gives CDR1 MNHEY, CDR2 SMNVEV (reference sequence). CDR3 length equals 15 residues. The CDR3 sequence is CASSLQARGPETQYF. The CDR3, as DNA: TGTGCCAGCAGTTTACAGGCTCGGGGACCAGAGACCCAGTACTTC.

This rearrangement joins TRBV27 to TRBJ2-5, with a weak D call TRBD1 (5 bases). This CDR3 spans 16 amino acids. Germline assignment: CDR1 MNHEY and CDR2 SMNVEV (reference sequence). V was shortened by 1 base and J by 4 bases, with 16 bases between the two germline ends. Here the CDR3 reads CASSLWGSTRSETQYF. The CDR3 nucleotides read TGTGCCAGCAGTTTATGGGGCAGCACACGGTCAGAGACCCAGTACTTC.

A few counts support this clonotype. This sequence joins TRBV6-2 or TRBV6-3 and TRBJ2-1; 7 nucleotides agree with TRBD2. This CDR3 has 16 residues. Germline CDR1 is MNHEY and CDR2 is SVGEGT. The J segment lost 0 bases and the V segment lost 2 bases, leaving 4 bases of the junction unmatched. The CDR3 loop reads CASSYRSGDSYNEQFF. CDR3 sequence (DNA): TGTGCCAGCAGTTACAGGAGCGGGGACTCCTACAATGAGCAGTTCTTC.

CDR3 in amino acids: CASSLPQVNYGYTF. The CDR3 DNA follows: TGTGCCAGCAGCTTACCGCAGGTTAACTATGGCTACACCTTC. This chain joins TRBV7-2 and TRBJ1-2; D not certain. V gave up 2 bases and J gave up 1 base, with 8 bases separating them. The length of the CDR3 is 14 residues. CDR1 and CDR2 (germline): SGHTA, FQGNSA.

The rearrangement joins TRBV5-1 to TRBJ1-5, with unresolved D. Deletions cut 4 bases from V and 4 bases from J, with 12 bases between. This CDR3 comprises 14 residues. Germline CDR1 SGHRS, CDR2 YFSETQ. This chain's CDR3 is CASSPVAGNQPQHF. As DNA, the CDR3 is TGCGCCAGCAGCCCAGTTGCGGGTAATCAGCCCCAGCATTTT.

The chain carries TRBV19 and TRBJ1-1; 8 positions agree with TRBD1. CDR3 size: 15 residues. CDR1 and CDR2 from the germline V gene are LNHDA and SQIVND (reference sequence). With 5 bases clipped from V and 0 bases from J, the junction kept 5 bases outside the gene matches. The CDR3 sequence: CASSVRDRLNTEAFF. The CDR3 nucleotides read TGTGCCAGTAGTGTCCGGGACAGGTTGAACACTGAAGCTTTCTTT. The full variable domain, rest sourced from reference TRBV19 and TRBJ1-1, is DGGITQSPKYLFRKEGQNVTLSCEQNLNHDAMYWYRQDPGQGLRLIYYSQIVNDFQKGDIAEGYSVSREKKESFPLTVTSAQKNPTAFYLCASSVRDRLNTEAFFGQGTRLTVV.

This chain links TRBV19 with TRBJ1-5; D gene unclear. This CDR3 has 17 amino acids. Germline values: CDR1 LNHDA, CDR2 SQIVND (reference sequence). The V end was cut by 5 bases, the J end by 7 bases, with 24 bases between. This chain's CDR3 is CASSGNASGPRRQPQHF. The DNA for the CDR3 is TGTGCCAGTAGTGGCAACGCGTCAGGCCCGAGGAGGCAGCCCCAGCATTTT.

This clonotype turned up a few times. J is TRBJ2-1 and V is TRBV7-2; TRBD2 is a possible D gene (6 bases). The V gene lost 5 bases and the J gene lost 9 bases, with 8 bases spanning the gap. This CDR3 is 11 amino acids long. Germline CDR1 is SGHTA and CDR2 is FQGNSA. CDR3 region: CASSQTSEQFF. The CDR3 nucleotides read TGTGCCAGCAGCCAGACTAGTGAGCAGTTCTTC.